Below, one TCR beta chain is given with its context. The sample, blood from the first hyperthyroidism diagnosis, precedes any ophthalmopathy symptoms. PBMCs were sourced from more than 9 ml fresh peripheral blood. There were TCR beta CDR3 regions amplified from RNA transcripts. The HTBI primer set drove a first-round RT-PCR of the TCR CDR3. MiXCR, run by TCRdb on the multiplex PCR reads, gives a single entry per CDR3 protein. The sample yields hundreds of thousands of distinct CDR3 sequences, around a sixth seen once. This sample stems from a study of T cells in Graves' hyperthyroidism and ophthalmopathy. V was cut by 5 bases and J by 11 bases, with 16 bases left in between. The germline V gene has CDR1 SEHNR and CDR2 FQNEAQ (reference sequence). The CDR3 runs 13 residues.

The source of this sequence is a woman in her forties or fifties with Graves' hyperthyroidism that later progressed to Graves' ophthalmopathy. The rearrangement joins TRBV7-9 to TRBJ1-5; D gene uncertain. Material: blood. Here the CDR3 reads CASSPSSSGAQHF. The CDR3 bases are TGTGCCAGCAGCCCCTCCAGCAGTGGGGCCCAGCATTTT.